This paragraph covers one T cell receptor (beta chain) sequence. Its specificity is not known. Primers: 60 Vbeta forward and 13 Jbeta reverse. The data were produced by immunoSEQ multiplex PCR, yet TCRdb's version contains in-frame clones alone and is incomplete. The table lists about 59,000 clones, about four fifths of them singletons. The data originate from a study of cytomegalovirus exposure and HLA in healthy donors. Notes on the study in general: The study put 150 or so TCR beta chains on its list as cytomegalovirus-associated. In presence/absence analyses, roughly uniform sequencing depth across donors was assumed.

The TCR comes from a man aged 30 to 45 in good health and CMV-seropositive. Sequences were obtained from PBMCs.

The CDR3 is CASSYEASRSYEQYF. In DNA, the CDR3 is TGTGCCAGCAGTTACGAGGCGTCCCGCTCCTACGAGCAGTACTTC. The chain has TRBV6-6 and TRBJ2-7; no definite D call. Germline-derived CDR1 and CDR2 are MNHNY and SVGAGI (reference sequence). The CDR3 is 15 residues long. Trimming took off 2 bases at V and 0 bases at J, with 11 bases between the two ends.